This paragraph covers one TCR beta chain sequence. Antigen unknown. The assay was immunoSEQ multiplex PCR, and TCRdb's table has in-frame clones only and misses some. This repertoire shows 100,000 to 150,000 clones, 84% found once; its top ten account for roughly 3.3%. These data come from a study of identifying expanded T cells in peripheral blood. No infections or other immune events were documented during collection. V gave up 3 bases and J gave up 0 bases, with 17 bases separating them. CDR1 is KGHSH and CDR2 is LQKENI in the germline V gene. The CDR3 runs to 17 residues. Overall study findings and caveats: Two-week clone count variance significantly increased as total template count grew.

This receptor was identified in a person aged 18 to 70 in good health. J is TRBJ1-1 and V is TRBV18, with D tentatively TRBD1 (5 bases). Sequences were obtained from blood. The CDR3 nucleotides are TGTGCCAGCTCACCGCTAGGGGCAAAGGGAATGAACACTGAAGCTTTCTTT. Translation: CASSPLGAKGMNTEAFF. The full variable domain, completed using reference TRBV18 and TRBJ1-1, is NAGVMQNPRHLVRRRGQEARLRCSPMKGHSHVYWYRQLPEEGLKFMVYLQKENIIDESGMPKERFSAEFPKEGPSILRIQQVVRGDSAAYFCASSPLGAKGMNTEAFFGQGTRLTVV.